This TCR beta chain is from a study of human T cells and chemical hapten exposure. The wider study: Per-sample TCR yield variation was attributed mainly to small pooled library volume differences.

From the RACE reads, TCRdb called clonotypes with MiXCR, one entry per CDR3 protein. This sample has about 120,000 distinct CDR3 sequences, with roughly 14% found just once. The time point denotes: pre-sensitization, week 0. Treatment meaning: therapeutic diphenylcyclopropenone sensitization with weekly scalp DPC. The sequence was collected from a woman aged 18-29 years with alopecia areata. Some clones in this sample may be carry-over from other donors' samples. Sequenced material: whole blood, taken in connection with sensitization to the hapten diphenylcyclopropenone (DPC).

The DNA for the CDR3 is TGTGCCAGCTCAATTGGGACAGAAGCTTTCTTT. It yields the protein CASSIGTEAFF. J is TRBJ1-1 and V is TRBV18; possible D gene TRBD1, 6 bases. V was pared by 5 bases and J by 8 bases, with 9 bases between. This CDR3 is built from 11 residues. In germline, CDR1 is KGHSH, CDR2 LQKENI.